These 31 T cell receptor beta chains were sequenced from one sample in a study of vaccination effects on CD4 cells after COVID-19 (dated 2022 in TCRdb). Libraries were constructed by the immunoSEQ multiplex PCR assay. Sourced from immuneACCESS, this table was stored by TCRdb with only in-frame sequences that have V and J called. A share of the clones is absent; for the studies checked, an unresolved V gene accounts for under half, and the remainder has no known explanation. This sample comprises about 46,000 clones, nearly 75% of them detected only once. The top ten clonotypes cover roughly 16% of the sample. The ViraFEST assay stimulated PBMC with viral peptide pools and then used TCR sequencing to identify antigen-specific CD4+ T cell clonotypes by expansion. After around 11 days of culture, CD4+ T cells were isolated with the EasySep CD4+ T cell isolation kit. Each participant got two doses of an mRNA SARS-CoV-2 vaccine, either BNT162b2 or mRNA-1273.

These receptors' antigens are unknown. The sequences come from CD4+ T cells from PBMCs cultured with HCoV-OC43 spike peptides, collected after COVID-19 vaccination. In the paper's terms, the cell subset or site label means: HCoV-OC43 spike overlapping peptide pool stimulation. The receptors derive from a human donor who received a COVID-19 vaccine.

This clone has just a few counts. This chain links TRBV2 with TRBJ2-7; the D is unclear. CDR1 is SNHLY, CDR2 FYNNEI, per germline. Trimming stripped 1 base from V and 4 bases from J, with 8 bases between. This CDR3 comprises 13 residues. CDR3 coding DNA: TGTGCCAGCAGTGAAGGCAGCCAATACGAGCAGTACTTC. Translating it yields CASSEGSQYEQYF.

V and J are TRBV15 and TRBJ1-6, with D perhaps matching TRBD1 (5 bases). The CDR3 is made up of 15 amino acids. Trimming left V 0 bases short and J 10 bases short, with 13 bases between. CDR1 is LNHNV and CDR2 is YYDKDF in the germline V gene (reference sequence). The CDR3 spells CATSRDSQGRSPLHF. As DNA, the CDR3 is TGTGCCACCAGCAGAGATTCTCAGGGACGATCACCCCTCCACTTT.

The rearrangement links TRBV21-1 to TRBJ1-6. TRBV21-1 is reported as a pseudogene. The CDR3 length is 17 residues. The DNA for the CDR3 is TGTGCCAGCATCCCAAGGAGAGGGATCCGATATAATTCACCCCTCCACTTT. Protein: CASIPRRGIRYNSPLHF.

V gene TRBV18 combines with J gene TRBJ1-5; 8 nucleotides match TRBD1. The germline CDR1 and CDR2 sequences are KGHSH and LQKENI. Germline trimming cut 3 bases from V and 4 bases from J; bases unmatched to any gene: 5. The CDR3 spans 15 residues. The CDR3 DNA is TGTGCCAGCTCACCGTGGACAGGGCTTAATCAGCCCCAGCATTTT. Its protein product is CASSPWTGLNQPQHF.

The V gene is TRBV5-1, the J gene TRBJ2-1, with 13 bases aligning to TRBD2. The CDR3 extends over 18 amino acids. V lost 5 bases and J lost 4; bases outside the gene matches: 12. The germline V gene encodes CDR1 SGHRS and CDR2 YFSETQ. CDR3 coding DNA: TGCGCCAGCAGTACTGGACTAGCGGGGGCTACTAAATACAATGAGCAGTTCTTC. Translation: CASSTGLAGATKYNEQFF.

This clone was observed once. V and J are TRBV19 and TRBJ2-7; no reliable D call. The germline CDR1 and CDR2 sequences are LNHDA and SQIVND (reference sequence). The CDR3 is 15 amino acids. Trimming left V 3 bases short and J 0 bases short, with 12 bases between. CDR3: CASSISGLSSYEQYF. The DNA for the CDR3 is TGTGCCAGTAGTATTTCAGGCCTGAGCTCCTACGAGCAGTACTTC.

The V call is TRBV3-1 (or the pseudogene TRBV3-2), the J call TRBJ2-7; TRBD2 might be the D (6 bases). Germline lookup yields CDR1 LGHDT and CDR2 YNNKEL (reference sequence). The CDR3 spans 14 residues. The V end lost 0 bases, the J end lost 7 bases, and 13 bases lay between the germline ends. CDR3 coding DNA: TGTGCCAGCAGCCAAGATACGGCGGGGAGAGAGCAGTACTTC. Translated, it gives CASSQDTAGREQYF.

This sequence joins TRBV24-1 and TRBJ2-1; D is unresolved. This CDR3 has 13 residues. The ends were cut back, 1 base at V and 6 bases at J, with 6 bases in the middle. The germline gives CDR1 KGHDR, CDR2 SFDVKD. CDR3 DNA sequence: TGTGCCACCAGTGATTTATGGGGCAATGAGCAGTTCTTC. It specifies CATSDLWGNEQFF.

The chain links TRBV19 to TRBJ2-1; 11 bases agree with TRBD2. The length of the CDR3 is 16 residues. CDR1 LNHDA and CDR2 SQIVND come from the germline V gene (reference sequence). With V trimmed by 3 bases and J by 4 bases, 5 bases remained unmatched. CDR3 sequence reads: CASSIWTSGPYNEQFF. The CDR3 DNA follows: TGTGCCAGTAGTATTTGGACTAGCGGGCCTTACAATGAGCAGTTCTTC.

The rearrangement joins TRBV7-9 to TRBJ1-4; D is unclear. The CDR3 consists of 19 residues. Trimming pared 4 bases from V and 3 bases from J, leaving 24 bases between. From germline, CDR1 is SEHNR and CDR2 FQNEAQ (reference sequence). The CDR3 nucleotides are TGTGCCAGCAGCTCCCTGTATCATTTGTTAACAAAGGCTAATGAAAAACTGTTTTTT. Its protein is CASSSLYHLLTKANEKLFF.

In its sample, this clone was seen a few times. This chain links TRBV6-5 with TRBJ2-1; TRBD1 agrees at 9 bases. There are 13 residues in the CDR3. Germline lookup yields CDR1 MNHEY and CDR2 SVGAGI. Unmatched junction bases numbered 8, after V lost 10 bases and J lost 7 bases. The CDR3 DNA sequence: TGTGCCACCCGGGACAGGGAATATAATGAGCAGTTCTTC. It encodes CATRDREYNEQFF.

This clone has more than one count but fewer than ten. J is TRBJ2-2 and V is TRBV5-1; 10 nucleotides align to TRBD1. The CDR3 has 16 residues. V gave up 4 bases and J gave up 5 bases; unmatched junction bases: 8. Per the germline V gene, CDR1 is SGHRS and CDR2 is YFSETQ. The CDR3 sequence: CASSGGQGIGTGELFF. CDR3 in DNA: TGCGCCAGCAGCGGGGGACAGGGGATTGGTACCGGGGAGCTGTTTTTT.

The CDR3 is CASTDRGRSGELFF. CDR3 nucleotides: TGTGCCAGTACGGACAGGGGGCGTTCGGGGGAGCTGTTTTTT. The chain uses TRBV19 and TRBJ2-2; 11 nucleotides match TRBD1. The germline gives CDR1 LNHDA, CDR2 SQIVND (reference sequence). The CDR3 has 14 residues. J was trimmed by 8 bases and V by 7 bases; bases with no gene match: 6.

The chain links TRBV7-7 to TRBJ2-3; TRBD2 matches at 10 bases. With V trimmed by 5 bases and J by 5 bases, 7 bases remained unmatched. Per the germline V gene, CDR1 is SSHAT and CDR2 is FNYEAQ (reference sequence). The CDR3 has 15 amino acids. The CDR3 sequence: CASSPGRTSGDTQYF. CDR3 sequence (DNA): TGTGCCAGCAGCCCCGGACGGACTAGCGGAGATACGCAGTATTTT.

The chain recombines TRBV6-4 with TRBJ2-1; weak D call: TRBD1 (7 bases). Trimming cost V 8 bases and J 8 bases, with 16 bases left between them. The CDR3 consists of 13 residues. Germline CDR1 MRHNA, CDR2 SNTAGT. In DNA, the CDR3 is TGTGCCAGCTCGGGTCAGGGGGGTTATGAGCAGTTCTTC. The encoded protein is CASSGQGGYEQFF.

V and J are TRBV11-2 and TRBJ1-6, with no clear D. The CDR3 covers 16 residues. Trimming shortened V by 2 bases and J by 9 bases, and 17 bases separated the two germline ends. CDR1 is SGHAT, CDR2 FQNNGV, per germline. The DNA for the CDR3 is TGTGCCAGCAGCTTACCCTCAACGGGTTTGAGTTCACCCCTCCACTTT. Residues: CASSLPSTGLSSPLHF.

V usage is TRBV4-1 and J usage is TRBJ2-5; 10 positions match TRBD2. The germline gives CDR1 MGHRA, CDR2 YSYEKL. V shed 6 bases and J 0 bases; nucleotides not matched to a gene: 7. This CDR3 is 16 amino acids long. In nucleotides, the CDR3 is TGCGCCAGCAGGAACAGTAGCGGGAGGTACCAAGAGACCCAGTACTTC. Translating gives CASRNSSGRYQETQYF.

This chain connects TRBV4-2 to TRBJ2-2, with D unresolved. The CDR3 is 14 amino acids. CDR1 is LGHNA and CDR2 is YNFKEQ in the germline V gene. Trimming took 4 bases from V and 4 from J, leaving 10 bases between them. The DNA for the CDR3 is TGTGCCAGCAGCCGAGTACTCGGCACCGGGGAGCTGTTTTTT. Translation: CASSRVLGTGELFF.

This clone was observed a few times. The chain carries TRBV25-1 and TRBJ1-6, with a tentative D call TRBD1 (6 bases). Germline V gives CDR1 MGHDK, CDR2 SYGVNS. Trimming shortened V by 3 bases and J by 10 bases, and 13 bases separated the two germline ends. This CDR3 spans 14 amino acids. CDR3 protein: CASSDPGTRSPLHF. In nucleotides, the CDR3 is TGTGCCAGCAGTGACCCCGGGACACGCTCACCCCTCCACTTT.

J is TRBJ1-1 and V is TRBV6-5; D possibly corresponds to TRBD1 (6 bases). The CDR3 loop spans 15 amino acids. Looked up from germline, CDR1 is MNHEY and CDR2 is SVGAGI. Trimming pared 6 bases from V and 0 bases from J, leaving 14 bases between. The CDR3, as DNA: TGTGCCAGCAGGGGGCCGAAGGGGGTGAACACTGAAGCTTTCTTT. Its protein product is CASRGPKGVNTEAFF.

The chain links TRBV6-5 to TRBJ1-5; the D gene is possibly TRBD1 (6 bases). The germline CDR1 and CDR2 sequences are MNHEY and SVGAGI. This CDR3 has 15 residues. Trimming took 2 bases from V and 7 from J, leaving 15 bases between them. CDR3 DNA sequence: TGTGCCAGCAGTTACGAGCCAGGGGTCGGGCAGCCCCAGCATTTT. Amino acid sequence: CASSYEPGVGQPQHF.

V is TRBV5-8 and J is TRBJ2-3; TRBD1 might be the D (5 bases). In germline, CDR1 is SGHTS, CDR2 YDEGEE. The CDR3 contains 16 residues. The germline V and J ends were trimmed by 3 bases and 6 bases, with 20 bases remaining between them. For the CDR3, the DNA is TGTGCCAGCAGCTCTGGACACACGAGGAACAGGGATACGCAGTATTTT. Translated, it gives CASSSGHTRNRDTQYF.

The chain employs TRBV6-5 and TRBJ1-4, with 10 bases lining up with TRBD1. The CDR3 runs 15 residues. Germline V lookup: CDR1 MNHEY, CDR2 SVGAGI. Trimming took 6 bases from V and 8 from J; bases not matched to a gene: 9. The CDR3: CASRNDRGRGEKLFF. CDR3 nucleotide sequence: TGTGCCAGCAGGAACGACAGGGGGCGTGGGGAAAAACTGTTTTTT.

In this sample, this clone is medium-sized. The chain carries TRBV10-3 and TRBJ1-1, with 9 bases that match TRBD1. From germline, CDR1 is ENHRY and CDR2 SYGVKD. This CDR3 has 14 amino acids. The trim removed 2 bases at V and 3 bases at J, leaving 1 base unmatched. CDR3 amino acids: CAISEGTGHTEAFF. The CDR3 DNA is TGTGCCATCAGTGAGGGGACAGGGCACACTGAAGCTTTCTTT.

This chain uses TRBV7-9 with TRBJ1-2; TRBD1 matches at 9 bases. The CDR3 is 15 amino acids. Germline trimming cut 0 bases from V and 7 bases from J; bases unmatched to any gene: 6. Germline V CDR1 and CDR2: SEHNR, FQNEAQ (reference sequence). For the CDR3, the DNA is TGTGCCAGCAGCTTAGCGAGTAACAGGGGGCCTGGCTACACCTTC. This encodes CASSLASNRGPGYTF.

The chain uses TRBV5-1 and TRBJ2-2; perhaps TRBD2 as D (6 bases). The CDR3 loop spans 15 amino acids. In germline, CDR1 is SGHRS, CDR2 YFSETQ. The V end lost 0 bases, the J end lost 6 bases, and 12 bases lay between the germline ends. The CDR3: CASSLVASVPGELFF. The CDR3 region has the DNA TGCGCCAGCAGCTTGGTGGCTAGCGTTCCCGGGGAGCTGTTTTTT.

The rearrangement uses TRBV7-9 and TRBJ1-2; TRBD1 matches 11 bases. V was clipped by 0 bases and J by 4 bases; unmatched bases: 10. The CDR3 has 18 residues. Germline loops: CDR1 SEHNR, CDR2 FQNEAQ (reference sequence). CDR3 nucleotides: TGTGCCAGCAGCTTAGCGAGTGGGGGACAGGGGGTGGGCTATGGCTACACCTTC. This translates into CASSLASGGQGVGYGYTF. Full variable domain (missing parts from reference TRBV7-9 and TRBJ1-2): DTGVSQNPRHKITKRGQNVTFRCDPISEHNRLYWYRQTLGQGPEFLTYFQNEAQLEKSRLLSDRFSAERPKGSFSTLEIQRTEQGDSAMYLCASSLASGGQGVGYGYTFGSGTRLTVV.

V and J are TRBV6-4 and TRBJ2-3; 10 positions match TRBD2. In germline, CDR1 is MRHNA, CDR2 SNTAGT. J gave up 0 bases and V 3 bases, and 0 bases lay outside the gene matches. The CDR3 covers 15 residues. The CDR3 protein is CASSELAGSTDTQYF. CDR3 nucleotides: TGTGCCAGCAGTGAACTAGCGGGAAGCACAGATACGCAGTATTTT.

The genes are TRBV19 and TRBJ1-5, with D unresolved. CDR3 length: 13 amino acids. Germline V gene sequence: CDR1 LNHDA, CDR2 SQIVND (reference sequence). Trimming removed 5 bases at V and 6 bases at J, with 11 bases between. The CDR3 region has the DNA TGTGCCAGTAGTTCTGGCTTAACTCAGCCCCAGCATTTT. As protein: CASSSGLTQPQHF.

The J gene is TRBJ1-2, the V gene TRBV5-5; 9 bases match TRBD1. The length of the CDR3 is 15 residues. The germline gives CDR1 SGHKS, CDR2 YYEKEE (reference sequence). Trimming removed 0 bases from V and 1 base from J; junction bases left unmatched: 1. CDR3 protein: CASSLGGQGNYGYTF. The CDR3 DNA follows: TGTGCCAGCAGCTTGGGGGGACAGGGTAACTATGGCTACACCTTC. Using reference TRBV5-5 and TRBJ1-2 for the parts outside the CDR3, the full variable domain is DAGVTQSPTHLIKTRGQQVTLRCSPISGHKSVSWYQQVLGQGPQFIFQYYEKEERGRGNFPDRFSARQFPNYSSELNVNALLLGDSALYLCASSLGGQGNYGYTFGSGTRLTVV.

This chain links TRBV7-9 with TRBJ1-2; perhaps TRBD1 as D (5 bases). V lost 6 bases, J lost 2 bases, and 13 bases lay in between. This CDR3 has 14 residues. Germline V lookup: CDR1 SEHNR, CDR2 FQNEAQ (reference sequence). CDR3 protein: CASSRGDGNYGYTF. CDR3 nucleotide sequence: TGTGCCAGCAGTCGAGGGGACGGGAACTATGGCTACACCTTC.